Listed below are T cell receptor beta chains from one sample, sequenced in a study of CD8+CD57+ T cells in acquired aplastic anemia. TCRdb fed the reads into MiXCR, producing one record per CDR3 protein. The profile shows some 120,000 distinct CDR3 sequences, about 60% of them singletons. The material sequenced was sorted CD4+, CD8+, or CD8+CD57+ T cells (not recorded which) from PBMCs. These receptors all stem from a human donor with aplastic anemia. Both conserved end residues are part of each CDR3. A D gene is named only where the DNA matches it firmly.

TRBD1,12,TRBV2,CASSRQGGEQYF
.,15,TRBV19,CASSLWFDPTYEQYF
.,14,TRBV19,CASSMTGDNEKLFF
.,15,TRBV15,CATSRLSGGSYEQYF
.,12,TRBV29-1,CSVEDSYAGYTF
.,15,TRBV4-3,CASSQTGNPTYEQYF
.,14,TRBV24-1,CATSATLSPSGYTF
TRBD2,17,TRBV4-1,CASSQEASGTGANVLTF
TRBD2,19,TRBV20-1,CSASPTGLAGGRSIHEQFF
.,15,TRBV5-1,CASTTSGTSYNEQFF
.,13,TRBV20-1,CSASRQPNQPQHF
.,14,TRBV20-1,CSAPGTLARDEQFF
.,15,TRBV2,CASRKGLGQGDEQYF
.,15,TRBV5-6,CASSLGRGWLQPQHF
.,12,TRBV7-9,CASNKGGNEQYF
.,12,TRBV2,CASRVDRPGAFF
.,13,TRBV2,CAGSEGPRYEQYF
.,13,TRBV24-1,CATSSTSWETQYF
TRBD2,18,TRBV5-1,CASRSGGTSGRTPYEQYF
TRBD1,16,TRBV11-1,CASSLAGAGGGDTQYF
.,12,TRBV19,CASTLDSYGYTF
TRBD1,13,TRBV6-1,CASWQGANTEAFF
TRBD2,14,TRBV12-3/TRBV12-4,CASSSGGVTGEQYF
.,12,TRBV20-1,CSAGHPNTEAFF
TRBD1,15,TRBV11-2,CASSLRDRVTNEQFF
TRBD1,14,TRBV19,CASSQTGTAYGYTF
.,12,TRBV12-3/TRBV12-4,CASSLALVEAFF
.,13,TRBV20-1,CSARASARSPLHF
.,15,TRBV7-2,CASSQTPISTYEQYF
.,14,TRBV24-1,CATSGARGNQPQHF
.,14,TRBV7-6,CASSLDWGAETQYF
.,15,TRBV7-8,CASSLETQYTGELFF
TRBD1,15,TRBV19,CASSTQGSSYNEQFF